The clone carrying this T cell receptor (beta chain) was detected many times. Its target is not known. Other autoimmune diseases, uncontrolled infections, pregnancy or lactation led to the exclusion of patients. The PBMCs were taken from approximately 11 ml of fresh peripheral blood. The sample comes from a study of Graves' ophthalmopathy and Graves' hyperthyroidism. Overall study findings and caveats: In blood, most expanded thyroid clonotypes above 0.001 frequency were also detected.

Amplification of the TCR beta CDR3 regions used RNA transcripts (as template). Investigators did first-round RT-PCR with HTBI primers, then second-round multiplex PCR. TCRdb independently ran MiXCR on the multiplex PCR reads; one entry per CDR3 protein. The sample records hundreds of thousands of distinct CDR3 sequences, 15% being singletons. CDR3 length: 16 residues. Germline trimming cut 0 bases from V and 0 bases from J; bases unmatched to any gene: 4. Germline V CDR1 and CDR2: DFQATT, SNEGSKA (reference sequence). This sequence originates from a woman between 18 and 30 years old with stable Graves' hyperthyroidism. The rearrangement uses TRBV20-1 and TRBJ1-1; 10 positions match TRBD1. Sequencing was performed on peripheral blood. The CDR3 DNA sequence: TGCAGTGCTAGAGAGCGGGACAGGGGATTGAACACTGAAGCTTTCTTT. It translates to CSARERDRGLNTEAFF.